One and the same sample provided the 14 T cell receptor beta chains below, sequenced in a study of siplizumab effects on memory and regulatory T cells. Clones were read by immunoSEQ multiplex PCR, and TCRdb kept only the in-frame ones, dropping some. The sample has 50,000 to 55,000 clones; roughly 92% are singletons. The sequenced sample consisted of CD8+ T cells sorted from blood. The source of these receptors is a human donor in good health.

V and J are TRBV4-1 and TRBJ2-5; 9 bases align to TRBD1. Unmatched junction bases numbered 8, after V lost 1 base and J lost 5 bases. CDR1 is MGHRA, CDR2 YSYEKL, per germline. This CDR3 spans 16 amino acids. The CDR3 loop is CASSQGTGESWETQYF. CDR3 nucleotides: TGCGCCAGCAGCCAAGGGACAGGGGAATCGTGGGAGACCCAGTACTTC.

This clone is labeled as medium-sized. This chain joins TRBV25-1 and TRBJ2-2; TRBD2 aligns across 7 bases. The CDR3 length is 14 residues. Germline-derived CDR1 and CDR2 are MGHDK and SYGVNS. Losses at the gene ends were 2 bases for V and 3 bases for J; bases not matched to a gene: 0. CDR3 protein: CASSEAGDTGELFF. The DNA for the CDR3 is TGTGCCAGCAGTGAAGCGGGAGACACCGGGGAGCTGTTTTTT.

The gene calls are TRBV11-2 and TRBJ1-1; D is ambiguous. The CDR3 is 14 amino acids. V gave up 1 base and J gave up 3 bases, with 9 bases separating them. CDR1 is SGHAT and CDR2 is FQNNGV in the germline V gene. In DNA, the CDR3 is TGTGCCAGCAGCTTAGGGCCGTCGGACACTGAAGCTTTCTTT. Translating gives CASSLGPSDTEAFF.

This sequence joins TRBV29-1 and TRBJ2-1; no clear D. This CDR3 contains 11 residues. The V end lost 4 bases, the J end lost 5 bases, and 6 bases lay between the germline ends. Germline V CDR1 and CDR2: SQVTM, ANQGSEA. CDR3 sequence: CSVGVNNEQFF. The CDR3 bases are TGCAGCGTTGGGGTAAACAATGAGCAGTTCTTC.

The chain recombines TRBV6-1 with TRBJ2-1; D is perhaps TRBD1 or TRBD2 (6 bases each). Germline loops: CDR1 MNHNS, CDR2 SASEGT. CDR3 size: 13 residues. V shed 8 bases and J shed 9 bases, with 17 bases lying between them. The CDR3 DNA is TGTGCCAGCGGGACAATGGGGGGCAGTGAGCAGTTCTTC. Protein sequence: CASGTMGGSEQFF.

The rearrangement uses TRBV7-9 and TRBJ1-4, with 7 nucleotides matching TRBD1. Per germline, CDR1 SEHNR and CDR2 FQNEAQ (reference sequence). This CDR3 has 14 residues. V gave up 3 bases and J gave up 4 bases; unmatched junction bases: 2. CDR3 in amino acids: CASSLGQSNEKLFF. Written as DNA, the CDR3 is TGTGCCAGCAGCTTGGGACAGAGTAATGAAAAACTGTTTTTT. The full variable domain, in which reference TRBV7-9 and TRBJ1-4 provide the parts outside the CDR3, is DTGVSQNPRHKITKRGQNVTFRCDPISEHNRLYWYRQTLGQGPEFLTYFQNEAQLEKSRLLSDRFSAERPKGSFSTLEIQRTEQGDSAMYLCASSLGQSNEKLFFGSGTQLSVL.

The chain is built from TRBV27 and TRBJ2-7, with D perhaps TRBD1 or TRBD2 (5 bases each). Trimming shortened V by 1 base and J by 9 bases, and 13 bases separated the two germline ends. Germline V gene data show CDR1 as MNHEY and CDR2 as SMNVEV (reference sequence). The CDR3 has 13 residues. Here the CDR3 reads CASSLYGARGQYF. The CDR3 nucleotides are TGTGCCAGCAGTTTATATGGGGCTCGGGGGCAGTACTTC.

The chain uses TRBV6-4 and TRBJ2-1; 11 nucleotides match TRBD2. J lost 8 bases, V lost 9 bases, and 12 bases had no gene match. The germline CDR1 and CDR2 sequences are MRHNA and SNTAGT. This CDR3 has 15 residues. The CDR3 sequence is CASSGRADGGDEQFF. In nucleotides, the CDR3 is TGTGCCAGTAGCGGGAGGGCCGATGGGGGAGATGAGCAGTTCTTC.

This sequence joins TRBV21-1 and TRBJ1-5; no check of the table's D call, TRBD1, against the DNA was made. TRBV21-1 counts as a pseudogene. CDR3 length: 15 residues. CDR3: CASSDNRDLREPQHF. The DNA for the CDR3 is TGTGCCAGCAGCGACAACAGGGATCTGAGGGAGCCCCAGCATTTT.

Here the CDR3 DNA reads TGTGCCAGCAGCTTGACGGACATGAACACTGAAGCTTTCTTT. Its translation: CASSLTDMNTEAFF. The chain couples TRBV5-6 to TRBJ1-1; a possible D gene is TRBD1 (5 bases). V lost 1 base and J lost 0, with 7 bases in between. From germline, CDR1 is SGHDT and CDR2 YYEEEE. This CDR3 region has 14 residues. The variable domain in full, completed from reference TRBV5-6 and TRBJ1-1, reads DAGVTQSPTHLIKTRGQQVTLRCSPKSGHDTVSWYQQALGQGPQFIFQYYEEEERQRGNFPDRFSGHQFPNYSSELNVNALLLGDSALYLCASSLTDMNTEAFFGQGTRLTVV.

This clone was seen a few times. The CDR3 is CASSTNRVGYTF. The CDR3 nucleotides read TGTGCCAGCAGCACAAACAGGGTCGGCTACACCTTC. The rearrangement links TRBV11-2 to TRBJ1-2, with D maybe TRBD1 (6 bases). With 5 bases removed from V and 8 bases from J, the gap between germline ends came to 12 bases. The germline gives CDR1 SGHAT, CDR2 FQNNGV. The CDR3 is 12 residues long.

Comment on this clone: This sample includes further DNA sequences coding for the same CDR3. The chain has TRBV15 and TRBJ1-2; D is unclear. The CDR3 runs to 14 residues. Trimming pared 3 bases from V and 8 bases from J, leaving 16 bases between. Germline CDR1 LNHNV, CDR2 YYDKDF (reference sequence). In DNA, the CDR3 is TGTGCCACCAGCAGTCATAACGGGGTTGGCGGCTACACCTTC. Translation gives CATSSHNGVGGYTF.

The chain carries TRBV7-8 and TRBJ1-5, with TRBD1 as a possible D gene (5 bases). The CDR3 spans 14 residues. Germline loops: CDR1 SGHVS, CDR2 FQNEAQ. V was clipped by 4 bases and J by 6 bases, with 13 bases between them. CDR3 bases: TGTGCCAGCAGCTCGAGTAGAGGGGTTCAGCCCCAGCATTTT. Its protein product is CASSSSRGVQPQHF.

The chain recombines TRBV6-4 with TRBJ1-1, with TRBD1 as a possible D gene (5 bases). CDR1 and CDR2 (germline): MRHNA, SNTAGT. The V and J ends lost 4 bases and 1 base respectively, with 7 bases between them. The CDR3 runs 13 residues. The CDR3 DNA follows: TGTGCCAGCAGTGGGGGCGAGAACACTGAAGCTTTCTTT. Translated: CASSGGENTEAFF.